This passage covers 12 T cell receptor beta chains from one sample sequenced in a study of blood T cell repertoires in COVID-19. Measured with immunoSEQ multiplex PCR; TCRdb has only the in-frame clones, and not every one. The table has some 520,000 clones, roughly nine tenths seen once. The sequenced sample consisted of peripheral blood. The receptors originated from a man aged 18 to 29 with COVID-19, enrolled during active disease.

The rearrangement uses TRBV19 and TRBJ1-6, with D perhaps TRBD1 (5 bases). CDR1 and CDR2 (germline): LNHDA, SQIVND (reference sequence). V lost 3 bases and J 1 base, leaving 10 bases between the germline ends. This CDR3 is 16 amino acids long. CDR3 sequence: CASSMGGRSYNSPLHF. CDR3 nucleotides: TGTGCCAGTAGTATGGGGGGGAGGTCCTATAATTCACCCCTCCACTTT.

The rearrangement uses TRBV19 and TRBJ2-3; D may be TRBD2 (5 bases). V was trimmed by 5 bases and J by 6 bases, leaving 15 bases between them. There are 14 residues in the CDR3. Germline V CDR1 and CDR2: LNHDA, SQIVND (reference sequence). CDR3 nucleotides: TGTGCCAGTAGTGCCGGACTCGCCGCGGATACGCAGTATTTT. Translated, it gives CASSAGLAADTQYF. The entire variable domain, with the rest obtained from reference TRBV19 and TRBJ2-3, is as follows: DGGITQSPKYLFRKEGQNVTLSCEQNLNHDAMYWYRQDPGQGLRLIYYSQIVNDFQKGDIAEGYSVSREKKESFPLTVTSAQKNPTAFYLCASSAGLAADTQYFGPGTRLTVL.

The chain couples TRBV9 to TRBJ2-3, with TRBD2 matching over 7 bases. The germline V gene encodes CDR1 SGDLS and CDR2 YYNGEE. J gave up 2 bases and V 3 bases, and 6 bases lay outside the gene matches. CDR3 length: 15 residues. Here the CDR3 DNA reads TGTGCCAGCAGCGGTACTAGCGCTGACACAGATACGCAGTATTTT. It translates to CASSGTSADTDTQYF.

CDR3 amino acids: CASSSPRTRGPQHF. The CDR3 DNA sequence: TGTGCCAGCAGCTCCCCCCGAACCCGGGGACCCCAGCATTTT. The V call is TRBV5-6, the J call TRBJ1-5, with no clear D. CDR3 length: 14 residues. Germline CDR1 and CDR2: SGHDT and YYEEEE. With 3 bases removed from V and 10 bases from J, the gap between germline ends came to 17 bases.

The J gene is TRBJ1-2, the V gene TRBV24-1, with a tentative D call TRBD1 (5 bases). Looked up from germline, CDR1 is KGHDR and CDR2 is SFDVKD. V lost 7 bases and J lost 4, with 15 bases in between. This CDR3 region has 14 residues. CDR3 nucleotide sequence: TGTGCCACCAGGGAAGGATCAGGGCCCTATGGCTACACCTTC. This sequence encodes CATREGSGPYGYTF.

This rearrangement joins TRBV5-5 to TRBJ2-3; 7 bases fit TRBD1. CDR1 SGHKS and CDR2 YYEKEE come from the germline V gene (reference sequence). Trimming cost V 4 bases and J 7 bases; bases outside gene matches: 18. The CDR3 consists of 17 residues. CDR3 sequence (DNA): TGTGCCAGCAGCCCTAAATTAACAGGGGTTGGACGAAATACGCAGTATTTT. It translates to CASSPKLTGVGRNTQYF.

The gene calls are TRBV30 and TRBJ2-3; D not resolved. CDR1 is GTSNPN and CDR2 is SVGIG in the germline V gene (reference sequence). The CDR3 has 13 residues. Between the trimmed V and J ends, which lost 2 bases and 3 bases, there was a span of 9 bases. The CDR3 DNA is TGTGCCTGGAGTAATATCCTTACAGATACGCAGTATTTT. Its protein is CAWSNILTDTQYF.

The chain combines TRBV12-5 with TRBJ1-3; TRBD1 matches 9 bases. V shed 5 bases, J shed 4 bases, and the junction held 6 bases outside the gene matches. CDR1 and CDR2 (germline): LGHNT, FRNRAP. The CDR3 is 15 residues long. In nucleotides, the CDR3 is TGTGCTAGTGGTCCAGGACAGGGGCTGGGAAACACCATATATTTT. The encoded protein is CASGPGQGLGNTIYF.

V is TRBV2 and J is TRBJ2-1, with 13 bases matching TRBD2. The junction had 22 bases not matched to a gene; V was cut back by 8 bases and J by 6 bases. The CDR3 contains 20 residues. Germline V CDR1 and CDR2: SNHLY, FYNNEI. The CDR3 nucleotides are TGTGCCAGCGAGGGGAGAAGACTAGCGGGAGGTTTCTCTCAGAGCAATGAGCAGTTCTTC. Its protein is CASEGRRLAGGFSQSNEQFF.

The rearrangement joins TRBV19 to TRBJ2-3; possible D gene TRBD1, 6 bases. CDR1 is LNHDA and CDR2 is SQIVND in the germline V gene (reference sequence). V lost 0 bases and J lost 4, with 11 bases in between. The CDR3 consists of 15 residues. This CDR3 is CASSIDPAGADTQYF. In DNA form, the CDR3 reads TGTGCCAGTAGTATAGATCCCGCAGGGGCAGATACGCAGTATTTT.

V gene TRBV7-6 combines with J gene TRBJ2-5, with 9 bases matching TRBD2. CDR1 is SGHVS and CDR2 is FNYEAQ in the germline V gene. Losses at the gene ends were 5 bases for V and 5 bases for J; bases not matched to a gene: 9. The CDR3 is 15 residues long. Written as DNA, the CDR3 is TGTGCCAGCAGCCCCTTAGCGGGGGCAGGGGAGACCCAGTACTTC. Translation gives CASSPLAGAGETQYF.

Only a few counts were recorded for this clone. At the DNA level, this CDR3 is encoded by other sequences in the same sample as well. This chain's CDR3 is CASSLGQGSYGYTF. In nucleotides, the CDR3 is TGCGCCAGCAGCTTAGGACAGGGATCGTATGGCTACACCTTC. The V call is TRBV5-1, the J call TRBJ1-2; 8 bases fit TRBD1. V was pared by 2 bases and J by 5 bases, with 5 bases of the junction left unmatched. Germline V gene data show CDR1 as SGHRS and CDR2 as YFSETQ. This CDR3 is 14 amino acids long.